The sequence of this T cell receptor (beta chain) was determined in a study of Ad26.COV2.S vaccination and SARS-CoV-2 variants. The overall study: Within the COV1001 Ad26.COV2.S trial arm, the donor was enrolled. Ad26.COV2.S was injected intramuscularly once or twice, 56 days apart.

Study findings and constraints: Spike-specific responses of CD8+ and CD4+ T cells were reported to display substantial breadth after vaccination. Comparable non-spike TCR breadth was observed in vaccine and placebo recipients.

The assay was immunoSEQ multiplex PCR, and TCRdb's table has in-frame clones only and misses some. In the table there are 500,000 or so clones, roughly nine tenths of which are singletons. As for treatment: some 20 received Ad26.COV2.S at low or high dose, single or two shots; roughly five received placebo; per-sample allocation not given. Each sample was drawn 63 days after the first injection (of vaccine or placebo). In regard to this clone: Its antigen is as yet unknown.

The source material was peripheral blood, sampled in a trial of Ad26.COV2.S vaccine versus placebo. This TCR was sampled from a person aged 18-65 years who received the Ad26.COV2.S COVID-19 vaccine or a placebo.

The CDR3 loop is CASSLGLAGPDTQYF. CDR3 nucleotide sequence: TGTGCCAGCAGCTTAGGACTAGCGGGACCAGATACGCAGTATTTT. The chain couples TRBV11-3 to TRBJ2-3; 11 bases agree with TRBD2. Germline V gene sequence: CDR1 SGHNT, CDR2 YENEEA. The CDR3 is 15 residues long. J lost 4 bases, V lost 1 base, and 1 base had no gene match.